These 12 T cell receptor beta chains share one sample of origin, sequenced in a study of response to subunit inactivated influenza vaccine. TCRdb called the RT-PCR reads again in MiXCR, with one record for every CDR3 protein. The sample shows a few hundred thousand distinct CDR3 sequences, 21% of them seen only once. Material: PBMCs from blood, obtained less than 22 months after vaccination. Receptors were obtained from a man aged 45 to 75 who received an inactivated influenza vaccine.

This chain connects TRBV6-2 or TRBV6-3 to TRBJ2-1; tentatively, D is TRBD2 (6 bases). V was pared by 0 bases and J by 9 bases, with 18 bases between. The CDR3 sequence is 16 residues long. Per the germline V gene, CDR1 is MNHEY and CDR2 is SVGEGT. The CDR3 region is CASSYSGLKRRGEQFF. The DNA of the CDR3 is TGTGCCAGCAGTTACTCGGGACTCAAACGAAGGGGTGAGCAGTTCTTC.

This clonotype showed up many times. This chain joins TRBV12-3 or TRBV12-4 and TRBJ2-7; TRBD2 aligns across 10 bases. The junction had 9 bases not matched to a gene; V was cut back by 3 bases and J by 4 bases. This CDR3 region has 16 residues. The CDR3 nucleotides are TGTGCCAGCAGTTTCTCCAGCGGGGGGGCAGTTTACGAGCAGTACTTC. The encoded protein is CASSFSSGGAVYEQYF.

V usage is TRBV29-1 and J usage is TRBJ1-5; D remains ambiguous. The CDR3 has 13 amino acids. Trimming took off 4 bases at V and 0 bases at J, with 7 bases between the two ends. CDR1 SQVTM and CDR2 ANQGSEA come from the germline V gene. DNA of the CDR3: TGCAGCGTTGCACTAAATAGCAATCAGCCCCAGCATTTT. Its translation is CSVALNSNQPQHF.

This clonotype has a count of ten or more. This chain links TRBV15 with TRBJ1-2; tentatively, D is TRBD1 (5 bases). V lost 1 base and J 4 bases, leaving 10 bases between the germline ends. Germline V CDR1 and CDR2: LNHNV, YYDKDF (reference sequence). This CDR3 contains 14 residues. The DNA for the CDR3 is TGTGCCACCAGCAGAGTCGGGGGGAGCTATGGCTACACCTTC. Protein sequence: CATSRVGGSYGYTF.

The V and J genes are TRBV12-3 or TRBV12-4 and TRBJ2-5, with D perhaps TRBD1 (6 bases). V lost 3 bases to trimming and J lost 4 bases, with 15 bases between them. The CDR3 totals 15 residues. CDR3 sequence (DNA): TGTGCCAGCAGTTTTGGCAGGGGTTTTTCAGAGACCCAGTACTTC. Protein sequence: CASSFGRGFSETQYF.

There are a few counts of this clonotype. At one end, the junction sequence differs from germline, possibly due to a read error. The rearrangement joins TRBV7-8 to TRBJ2-5; 13 bases align to TRBD2. This CDR3 has 14 amino acids. CDR1 and CDR2 from the germline V gene are SGHVS and FQNEAQ. The CDR3 spells CASSDRTSGSRSHF. The CDR3 bases are TGTGCCAGCAGCGATAGGACTAGCGGGAGTCGGTCGCACTTC.

The rearrangement uses TRBV5-4 and TRBJ1-2; unclear D gene. The CDR3 has 15 amino acids. The V and J ends lost 0 bases and 0 bases respectively, with 9 bases between them. Germline assignment: CDR1 SGHNT and CDR2 YYREEE (reference sequence). The CDR3 protein is CASSLEPTSNYGYTF. The CDR3 nucleotides are TGTGCCAGCAGCTTGGAACCGACTTCTAACTATGGCTACACCTTC. Filled out from reference TRBV5-4 and TRBJ1-2, the complete variable domain reads ETGVTQSPTHLIKTRGQQVTLRCSSQSGHNTVSWYQQALGQGPQFIFQYYREEENGRGNFPPRFSGLQFPNYSSELNVNALELDDSALYLCASSLEPTSNYGYTFGSGTRLTVV.

This sequence joins TRBV28 and TRBJ1-2; no firm D call. Germline V gene sequence: CDR1 MDHEN, CDR2 SYDVKM. The CDR3 extends over 14 amino acids. Trimming removed 1 base at V and 9 bases at J, with 15 bases between. This CDR3 reads CASSLFAGFFSYTF. The CDR3 nucleotides are TGTGCCAGCAGTTTATTCGCTGGGTTCTTTAGCTACACCTTC.

V gene TRBV20-1 combines with J gene TRBJ1-6; D is undetermined. CDR1 and CDR2 from the germline V gene are DFQATT and SNEGSKA (reference sequence). This CDR3 comprises 14 residues. The V end was cut by 1 base, the J end by 9 bases, with 13 bases between. The DNA of the CDR3 is TGCAGTGCTAGAGTGGGGAGCCCTCTTTCACCCCTCCACTTT. Amino acids: CSARVGSPLSPLHF.

There are a few counts of this clonotype. The gene calls are TRBV7-2 and TRBJ2-7; D is unclear. CDR3 length: 13 residues. In germline, CDR1 is SGHTA, CDR2 FQGNSA. The V gene lost 2 bases and the J gene lost 2 bases, with 7 bases spanning the gap. The CDR3: CASSLHGPYEQYF. In DNA form, the CDR3 reads TGTGCCAGCAGCTTACACGGACCCTACGAGCAGTACTTC. Full variable domain (rest looked up from reference TRBV7-2 and TRBJ2-7): GAGVSQSPSNKVTEKGKDVELRCDPISGHTALYWYRQSLGQGLEFLIYFQGNSAPDKSGLPSDRFSAERTGGSVSTLTIQRTQQEDSAVYLCASSLHGPYEQYFGPGTRLTVT.

This clonotype was seen a few times. V and J are TRBV28 and TRBJ2-7, with 11 bases fitting TRBD2. The CDR3 is 17 residues long. CDR1 and CDR2 from the germline V gene are MDHEN and SYDVKM. V lost 4 bases and J lost 0; bases outside the gene matches: 8. CDR3 DNA sequence: TGTGCCAGCAGTTATGACCCGGGACTAGCGGCCTCCTACGAGCAGTACTTC. As protein: CASSYDPGLAASYEQYF.

This clonotype occurred many times. The CDR3: CSASRAYSYNSPLHF. The CDR3 DNA follows: TGCAGTGCTAGTCGGGCTTACTCCTATAATTCACCCCTCCACTTT. This chain joins TRBV20-1 and TRBJ1-6; no clear D gene. The germline gives CDR1 DFQATT, CDR2 SNEGSKA (reference sequence). Trimming removed 3 bases from V and 0 bases from J, with 9 bases in between. The CDR3 is made up of 15 amino acids.